Listed below are T cell receptor beta chains from one sample, sequenced in a study of blood T cell repertoires in COVID-19. Using immunoSEQ multiplex PCR, the repertoire was profiled, and TCRdb retains in-frame clones only, with some absent. The top ten clones hold less than 3% of a sample with under 400,000 clones, 85% to 90% of them seen once. Sequenced: peripheral blood. The receptors stem from a woman in her twenties or thirties with COVID-19, enrolled during active disease. The CDR3 runs from the conserved cysteine through the conserved F or W. A D gene is named only where the DNA matches it firmly. Some rows have no size entry. The others give once, few or many, or a class for an expanded clone.

TRBV19	15	-	TRBJ2-7	TRBD2	CASSISGASSYEQYF	TGTGCCAGTAGTATCAGCGGGGCTAGCTCCTACGAGCAGTACTTC
TRBV4-2	17	-	TRBJ2-7	TRBD1	CASSLAGGVDTRAEQYF	TGTGCCAGCAGCCTCGCAGGGGGTGTTGATACGAGGGCCGAGCAGTACTTC
TRBV27	14	-	TRBJ2-6	-	CASSLLAGANVLTF	TGTGCCAGCAGTTTATTAGCTGGGGCCAACGTCCTGACTTTC
TRBV4-1	12	-	TRBJ1-4	-	CASSQTGEKLFF	TGCGCCAGCAGCCAAACAGGTGAAAAACTGTTTTTT
TRBV11-1	15	-	TRBJ2-1	-	CASSLIDSSYNEQFF	TGTGCCAGCAGCTTAATTGATAGCTCCTACAATGAGCAGTTCTTC
TRBV5-1	16	once	TRBJ2-2	-	CASSLGREWNTGELFF	TGCGCCAGCAGCTTGGGGAGGGAGTGGAACACCGGGGAGCTGTTTTTT
TRBV2	15	-	TRBJ2-7	TRBD2	CASSEDLLADYEQYF	TGTGCCAGCAGTGAGGATCTGCTAGCGGATTACGAGCAGTACTTC
TRBV30	16	-	TRBJ2-3	TRBD2	CAWTHRTSGRSDTQYF	TGTGCCTGGACCCATAGGACTAGCGGGAGGAGTGATACGCAGTATTTT
TRBV11-2	13	-	TRBJ1-2	TRBD1	CASSPWDRVDYTF	TGTGCCAGCAGCCCCTGGGACAGGGTTGACTACACCTTC
TRBV30	14	-	TRBJ1-5	-	CAWSVRTPNQPQHF	TGTGCCTGGAGTGTACGGACACCGAATCAGCCCCAGCATTTT
TRBV6-4	14	-	TRBJ2-7	TRBD2	CASSDLAGSYEQYF	TGTGCCAGCAGTGACCTAGCGGGATCCTACGAGCAGTACTTC
TRBV15	17	-	TRBJ1-6	TRBD1	CATSTQRTGAYNSPLHF	TGTGCCACCAGCACCCAAAGGACAGGCGCCTATAATTCACCCCTCCACTTT
TRBV11-2	15	-	TRBJ1-4	-	CASSLLGGNNEKLFF	TGTGCCAGCAGCTTATTGGGCGGGAATAATGAAAAACTGTTTTTT
TRBV19	16	-	TRBJ1-1	-	CASSSRTAPGNTEAFF	TGTGCCAGTAGTTCCCGGACAGCCCCAGGGAACACTGAAGCTTTCTTT
TRBV7-9	13	-	TRBJ1-2	-	CASSPREGYGYTF	TGTGCCAGCAGCCCGCGCGAGGGCTATGGCTACACCTTC
TRBV27	14	-	TRBJ1-5	-	CASSLAGQNQPQHF	TGTGCCAGCAGTTTAGCGGGTCAGAATCAGCCCCAGCATTTT
TRBV7-9	14	-	TRBJ2-5	TRBD1	CASSSGTGEETQYF	TGTGCCAGCAGCTCGGGGACAGGGGAAGAGACCCAGTACTTC
TRBV11-2	16	-	TRBJ2-2	-	CASSPTGLLYTGELFF	TGTGCCAGCAGCCCAACGGGACTGCTCTACACCGGGGAGCTGTTTTTT
TRBV3-1/TRBV3-2	15	once	TRBJ2-1	-	CASSQVARLYNEQFF	TGTGCCAGCAGCCAAGTTGCACGACTCTACAATGAGCAGTTCTTC
TRBV6-1	16	-	TRBJ1-5	-	CASSEYQGKNNQPQHF	TGTGCCAGCAGTGAATACCAGGGGAAAAACAATCAGCCCCAGCATTTT
TRBV5-1	15	-	TRBJ1-2	-	CASSLAEGPYNGYTF	TGCGCCAGCAGCTTGGCGGAGGGGCCCTACAATGGCTACACCTTC
TRBV5-6	11	-	TRBJ2-7	-	CASSFRGEQYF	TGTGCCAGCAGCTTTAGAGGCGAGCAGTACTTC
TRBV28	14	-	TRBJ2-1	TRBD2	CASSLLTSGNEQFF	TGTGCCAGCAGTTTATTAACTAGCGGCAATGAGCAGTTCTTC
TRBV18	15	once	TRBJ1-1	TRBD1	CASSPRADRDTEAFF	TGTGCCAGCTCTCCACGAGCTGACAGGGACACTGAAGCTTTCTTT
TRBV20-1	17	-	TRBJ1-1	TRBD1	CSASSPGQGFGYTEAFF	TGCAGTGCTAGTTCCCCGGGACAGGGATTTGGGTACACTGAAGCTTTCTTT
TRBV7-2	15	-	TRBJ2-1	-	CASSSLSGPYNEQFF	TGTGCCAGCAGCTCCCTCAGCGGGCCTTACAATGAGCAGTTCTTC
TRBV30	12	-	TRBJ1-2	-	CAWSPGERGYTF	TGTGCCTGGAGTCCCGGGGAAAGAGGCTACACCTTC
TRBV3-1/TRBV3-2	14	-	TRBJ1-2	-	CASSQDLVNYGYTF	TGTGCCAGCAGCCAAGATCTTGTTAACTATGGCTACACCTTC
TRBV2	14	-	TRBJ1-5	-	CASSEASWRQPQHF	TGTGCCAGCAGTGAAGCTTCATGGAGACAGCCCCAGCATTTT
TRBV5-4	15	-	TRBJ2-1	TRBD1	CASSSNRDRENEQFF	TGTGCCAGCAGCTCCAACCGGGACAGGGAGAATGAGCAGTTCTTC
TRBV5-4	16	-	TRBJ2-3	TRBD2	CASSLEASGAGDTQYF	TGTGCCAGCAGCTTGGAGGCTAGCGGAGCGGGGGATACGCAGTATTTT
TRBV19	15	-	TRBJ1-5	TRBD1	CASRAGTGGYQPQHF	TGTGCCAGTAGAGCCGGGACAGGGGGCTATCAGCCCCAGCATTTT
TRBV27	14	once	TRBJ2-3	-	CASSFASGTDTQYF	TGTGCCAGCAGTTTTGCTAGCGGCACAGATACGCAGTATTTT
TRBV29-1	13	-	TRBJ2-2	-	CSVGRDSAGELFF	TGCAGCGTTGGGAGAGACAGTGCCGGGGAGCTGTTTTTT
TRBV5-1	16	-	TRBJ2-2	TRBD1	CASSFGPTGDTGELFF	TGCGCCAGCAGCTTCGGGCCTACAGGGGACACCGGGGAGCTGTTTTTT
TRBV7-9	16	-	TRBJ1-4	TRBD1	CASSYTHRGGGEKLFF	TGTGCCAGCAGCTACACACACAGGGGCGGAGGTGAAAAACTGTTTTTT
TRBV2	11	-	TRBJ2-1	-	CASSINNEQFF	TGTGCCAGCAGCATCAACAATGAGCAGTTCTTC
TRBV28	13	-	TRBJ1-2	-	CASSLSGWGGYTF	TGTGCCAGCAGTTTATCAGGGTGGGGTGGCTACACCTTC
TRBV30	14	-	TRBJ1-2	-	CAWSTDRTVYGYTF	TGTGCCTGGAGTACCGACAGGACGGTCTATGGCTACACCTTC